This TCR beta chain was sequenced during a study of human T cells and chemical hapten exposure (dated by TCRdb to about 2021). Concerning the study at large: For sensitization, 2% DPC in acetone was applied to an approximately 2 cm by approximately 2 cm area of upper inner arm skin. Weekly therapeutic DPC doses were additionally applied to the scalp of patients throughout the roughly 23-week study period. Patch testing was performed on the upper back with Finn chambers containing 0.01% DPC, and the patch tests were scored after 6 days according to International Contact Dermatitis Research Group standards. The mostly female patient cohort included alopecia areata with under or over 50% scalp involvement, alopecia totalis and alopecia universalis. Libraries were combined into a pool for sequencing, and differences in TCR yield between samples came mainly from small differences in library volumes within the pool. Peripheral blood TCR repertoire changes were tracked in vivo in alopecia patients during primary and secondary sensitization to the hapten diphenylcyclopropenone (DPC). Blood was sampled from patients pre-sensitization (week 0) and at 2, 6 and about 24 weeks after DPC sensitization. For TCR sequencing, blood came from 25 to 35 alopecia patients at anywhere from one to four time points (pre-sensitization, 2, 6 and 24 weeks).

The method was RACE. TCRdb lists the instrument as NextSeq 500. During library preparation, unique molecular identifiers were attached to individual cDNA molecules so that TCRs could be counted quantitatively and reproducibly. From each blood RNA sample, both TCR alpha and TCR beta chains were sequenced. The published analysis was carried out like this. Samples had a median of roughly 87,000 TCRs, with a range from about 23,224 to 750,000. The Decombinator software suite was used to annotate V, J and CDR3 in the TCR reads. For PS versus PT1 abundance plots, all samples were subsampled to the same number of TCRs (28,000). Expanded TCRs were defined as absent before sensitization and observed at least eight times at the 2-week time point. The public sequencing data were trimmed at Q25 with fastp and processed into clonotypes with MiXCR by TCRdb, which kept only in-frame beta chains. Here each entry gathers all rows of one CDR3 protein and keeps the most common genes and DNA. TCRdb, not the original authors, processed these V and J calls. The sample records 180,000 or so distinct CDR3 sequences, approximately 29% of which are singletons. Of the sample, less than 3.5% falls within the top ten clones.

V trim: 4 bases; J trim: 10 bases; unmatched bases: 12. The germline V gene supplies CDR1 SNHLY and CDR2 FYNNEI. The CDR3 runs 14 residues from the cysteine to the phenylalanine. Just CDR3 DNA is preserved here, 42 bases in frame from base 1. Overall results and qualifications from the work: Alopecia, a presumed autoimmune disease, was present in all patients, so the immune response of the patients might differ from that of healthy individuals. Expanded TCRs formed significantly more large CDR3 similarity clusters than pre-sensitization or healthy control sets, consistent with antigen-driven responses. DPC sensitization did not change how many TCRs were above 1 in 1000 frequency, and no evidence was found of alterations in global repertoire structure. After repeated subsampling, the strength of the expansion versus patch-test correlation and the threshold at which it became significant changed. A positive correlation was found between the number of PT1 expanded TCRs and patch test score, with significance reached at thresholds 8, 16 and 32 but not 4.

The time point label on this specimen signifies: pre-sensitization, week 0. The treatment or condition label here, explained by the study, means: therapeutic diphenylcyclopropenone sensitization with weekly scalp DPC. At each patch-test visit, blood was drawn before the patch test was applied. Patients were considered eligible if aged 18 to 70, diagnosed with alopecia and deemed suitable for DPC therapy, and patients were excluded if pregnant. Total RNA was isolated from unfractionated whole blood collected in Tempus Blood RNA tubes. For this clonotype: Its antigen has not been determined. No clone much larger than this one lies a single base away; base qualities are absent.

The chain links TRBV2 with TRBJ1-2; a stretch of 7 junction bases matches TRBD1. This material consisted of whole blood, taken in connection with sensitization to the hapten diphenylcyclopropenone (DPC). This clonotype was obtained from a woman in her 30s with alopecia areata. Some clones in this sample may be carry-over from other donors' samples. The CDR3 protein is CASSVKRDSDFYTF. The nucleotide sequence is TGTGCCAGCAGTGTAAAGCGGGACAGCGATTTCTACACCTTC.